This entry lists 15 T cell receptor beta chains sequenced from one sample in a study of beta chain features in type 1 diabetes. Expressed TCRB transcripts were sequenced, since all the RNA that had been isolated was reverse transcribed. Libraries were prepared by immunoSEQ multiplex PCR; TCRdb keeps only in-frame clonotypes and omits some of them. The sample consists of a few hundred thousand clones, 11% of them appearing once. Material: naive CD4+ T cells from blood. The receptors were sampled from a woman aged 25 to 39 in good health.

This clone occurred a few times. The V call is TRBV15, the J call TRBJ2-5, with D possibly matching TRBD2 (5 bases). The V end was cut by 1 base, the J end by 5 bases, with 11 bases between. CDR1 and CDR2 from the germline V gene are LNHNV and YYDKDF (reference sequence). The length of the CDR3 is 14 residues. The chain's CDR3 is CATSRVLGGETQYF. In DNA form, the CDR3 reads TGTGCCACCAGCAGAGTTCTGGGCGGGGAGACCCAGTACTTC.

This chain connects TRBV2 to TRBJ2-1; 12 nucleotides align to TRBD2. The CDR3 totals 17 residues. Germline V gives CDR1 SNHLY, CDR2 FYNNEI. With V trimmed by 8 bases and J by 1 base, 9 bases remained unmatched. The CDR3 DNA sequence: TGTGCCAGCGGGATGACTAGCGGGAGAGGGTCCTACAATGAGCAGTTCTTC. Translating it yields CASGMTSGRGSYNEQFF.

J is TRBJ2-3 and V is TRBV7-2, with 7 bases lining up with TRBD2. The germline V gene has CDR1 SGHTA and CDR2 FQGNSA. The CDR3 runs to 15 residues. The junction had 11 bases not matched to a gene; V was cut back by 6 bases and J by 5 bases. The CDR3 DNA follows: TGTGCCAGCAGTCAGGCGGGGAGCGGGATAGATACGCAGTATTTT. Its translation: CASSQAGSGIDTQYF.

The sample holds a few counts of this clone. V usage is TRBV18 and J usage is TRBJ2-5; tentatively, D is TRBD2 (6 bases). Per the germline V gene, CDR1 is KGHSH and CDR2 is LQKENI. This CDR3 has 13 residues. Trimming removed 8 bases from V and 5 bases from J, with 15 bases in between. CDR3 in DNA: TGTGCCAGCATCGGGACTCCCACGGAGACCCAGTACTTC. Translated: CASIGTPTETQYF.

This clone was seen only a few times. The gene calls are TRBV27 and TRBJ2-3, with 7 bases fitting TRBD1. This CDR3 contains 15 residues. CDR1 is MNHEY, CDR2 SMNVEV, per germline (reference sequence). V dropped 1 base and J dropped 7; count of bases not matched to a gene: 8. The DNA for the CDR3 is TGTGCCAGCAGTTTATTGTCAGGGGGTACGAATACGCAGTATTTT. It is translated as CASSLLSGGTNTQYF.

This clone came up a few times. The V and J genes are TRBV7-2 and TRBJ2-4, with 8 bases fitting TRBD1. The CDR3 is 16 amino acids. With 1 base clipped from V and 2 bases from J, the junction kept 4 bases outside the gene matches. Germline assignment: CDR1 SGHTA and CDR2 FQGNSA. The CDR3 is CASSLGTGGSKNIQYF. CDR3 coding DNA: TGTGCCAGCAGCTTAGGTACAGGGGGTTCCAAAAACATTCAGTACTTC.

This clone was seen a few times. The chain has TRBV7-2 and TRBJ2-1, with 8 bases aligning to TRBD1. CDR3 size: 17 residues. Germline V lookup: CDR1 SGHTA, CDR2 FQGNSA. The junction had 12 bases not matched to a gene; V was cut back by 3 bases and J by 5 bases. CDR3 amino acids: CASSFTSTGVLDNEQFF. In DNA form, the CDR3 reads TGTGCCAGCAGCTTCACCTCGACAGGGGTGTTGGACAATGAGCAGTTCTTC.

V gene TRBV25-1 combines with J gene TRBJ2-2; maybe TRBD1 (5 bases). The CDR3 is 16 residues long. Germline V gene lookup returns CDR1 MGHDK and CDR2 SYGVNS. Trimming removed 6 bases at V and 3 bases at J, with 17 bases between. This CDR3 reads CASRDTRRGDTGELFF. CDR3 bases: TGTGCCAGCAGGGACACCCGAAGGGGCGACACCGGGGAGCTGTTTTTT.

The chain recombines TRBV5-4 with TRBJ2-3; 8 bases line up with TRBD2. V shed 0 bases and J 1 base; nucleotides not matched to a gene: 7. The length of the CDR3 is 17 residues. From germline, CDR1 is SGHNT and CDR2 YYREEE (reference sequence). CDR3 in amino acids: CASSLVSSSGGTDTQYF. For the CDR3, the DNA is TGTGCCAGCAGCTTGGTTAGCAGTAGCGGGGGCACAGATACGCAGTATTTT.

This clone was found a few times. The gene calls are TRBV7-2 and TRBJ2-1; 7 bases map to TRBD2. The CDR3 covers 16 residues. Germline CDR1 SGHTA, CDR2 FQGNSA. Germline trimming cut 5 bases from V and 6 bases from J; bases unmatched to any gene: 13. The CDR3 bases are TGTGCCAGCAGCCCCTTGGGAGGGAGATCCCCCAATGAGCAGTTCTTC. Its translation is CASSPLGGRSPNEQFF.

DNA of the CDR3: TGTGCCAGCAGCGTAGTTCGACTAGCGGGTTACACAGATACGCAGTATTTT. As protein: CASSVVRLAGYTDTQYF. This chain joins TRBV7-2 and TRBJ2-3, with 10 positions matching TRBD2. The CDR3 extends over 17 amino acids. The V and J ends lost 5 bases and 2 bases, in that order; junction bases with no gene match: 10. Germline V gene data show CDR1 as SGHTA and CDR2 as FQGNSA.

This chain joins TRBV4-1 and TRBJ1-5, with D perhaps matching TRBD1 (5 bases). The CDR3 has 15 amino acids. Deletions cut 1 base from V and 6 bases from J, with 13 bases between. The V gene's germline CDR1 is MGHRA and CDR2 YSYEKL. CDR3 sequence (DNA): TGCGCCAGCAGCCAAGCAGGGCAGGCGCGTCAGCCCCAGCATTTT. Translation: CASSQAGQARQPQHF.

The chain couples TRBV25-1 to TRBJ2-7; TRBD2 agrees at 10 bases. The V segment lost 0 bases and the J segment 4 bases; nucleotides outside the gene matches: 3. Germline V gene lookup returns CDR1 MGHDK and CDR2 SYGVNS. The CDR3 sequence is 15 residues long. For the CDR3, the DNA is TGTGCCAGCAGTGAATACCCTAGCGGGAGTTACGAGCAGTACTTC. It translates to CASSEYPSGSYEQYF.

The genes are TRBV4-1 and TRBJ2-1; 10 nucleotides agree with TRBD1. Losses at the gene ends were 4 bases for V and 5 bases for J; bases not matched to a gene: 11. CDR1 MGHRA and CDR2 YSYEKL come from the germline V gene. The CDR3 spans 17 residues. The CDR3 sequence is CASSRGRQGARNNEQFF. The CDR3 DNA sequence: TGCGCCAGCAGCCGCGGGAGACAGGGGGCGAGAAACAATGAGCAGTTCTTC.

The gene calls are TRBV27 and TRBJ2-3, with a weak D call TRBD2 (6 bases). V dropped 5 bases and J dropped 4 bases, with 10 bases sitting between them. The length of the CDR3 is 13 residues. CDR1 and CDR2 from the germline V gene are MNHEY and SMNVEV (reference sequence). The CDR3: CASSPGVSDTQYF. The CDR3 nucleotides read TGTGCCAGCAGTCCGGGAGTTTCAGATACGCAGTATTTT.